What follows describes a single T cell receptor beta chain. Its target is unknown. This entry belongs to a study of cytomegalovirus exposure and HLA in healthy donors. For the study at large: Approximately 190 million T cells yielded over 90 million unique TCR beta sequences in earlier analysis. Study results and limitations: A later analysis found TCR association rates differed by HLA locus, highest for DRB1 and lowest for HLA-C. As a later analysis revealed, most CMV-associated TCR beta chains appeared HLA-restricted. Across all donors, roughly uniform sequencing depth was an assumption of the presence/absence analyses.

The CDR3 length is 17 residues. After removal of 6 bases from V and 4 bases from J, the junction contained 10 bases not matched to a gene. Germline values: CDR1 SNHLY, CDR2 FYNNEI. Primers for the PCR totalled 60 Vbeta and 13 Jbeta. Profiling relied on immunoSEQ multiplex PCR, and the TCRdb table lists in-frame clones only, not all of them. The profile shows roughly 100,000 clones, roughly 71% of them singletons. This TCR derives from a male donor in good health and CMV-seropositive. Source material: PBMCs. V gene TRBV2 combines with J gene TRBJ2-6; 9 bases are shared with TRBD1. The CDR3: CASSPGQGLGGANVLTF. The CDR3 DNA sequence: TGTGCCAGCAGCCCGGGACAGGGCTTAGGAGGGGCCAACGTCCTGACTTTC.